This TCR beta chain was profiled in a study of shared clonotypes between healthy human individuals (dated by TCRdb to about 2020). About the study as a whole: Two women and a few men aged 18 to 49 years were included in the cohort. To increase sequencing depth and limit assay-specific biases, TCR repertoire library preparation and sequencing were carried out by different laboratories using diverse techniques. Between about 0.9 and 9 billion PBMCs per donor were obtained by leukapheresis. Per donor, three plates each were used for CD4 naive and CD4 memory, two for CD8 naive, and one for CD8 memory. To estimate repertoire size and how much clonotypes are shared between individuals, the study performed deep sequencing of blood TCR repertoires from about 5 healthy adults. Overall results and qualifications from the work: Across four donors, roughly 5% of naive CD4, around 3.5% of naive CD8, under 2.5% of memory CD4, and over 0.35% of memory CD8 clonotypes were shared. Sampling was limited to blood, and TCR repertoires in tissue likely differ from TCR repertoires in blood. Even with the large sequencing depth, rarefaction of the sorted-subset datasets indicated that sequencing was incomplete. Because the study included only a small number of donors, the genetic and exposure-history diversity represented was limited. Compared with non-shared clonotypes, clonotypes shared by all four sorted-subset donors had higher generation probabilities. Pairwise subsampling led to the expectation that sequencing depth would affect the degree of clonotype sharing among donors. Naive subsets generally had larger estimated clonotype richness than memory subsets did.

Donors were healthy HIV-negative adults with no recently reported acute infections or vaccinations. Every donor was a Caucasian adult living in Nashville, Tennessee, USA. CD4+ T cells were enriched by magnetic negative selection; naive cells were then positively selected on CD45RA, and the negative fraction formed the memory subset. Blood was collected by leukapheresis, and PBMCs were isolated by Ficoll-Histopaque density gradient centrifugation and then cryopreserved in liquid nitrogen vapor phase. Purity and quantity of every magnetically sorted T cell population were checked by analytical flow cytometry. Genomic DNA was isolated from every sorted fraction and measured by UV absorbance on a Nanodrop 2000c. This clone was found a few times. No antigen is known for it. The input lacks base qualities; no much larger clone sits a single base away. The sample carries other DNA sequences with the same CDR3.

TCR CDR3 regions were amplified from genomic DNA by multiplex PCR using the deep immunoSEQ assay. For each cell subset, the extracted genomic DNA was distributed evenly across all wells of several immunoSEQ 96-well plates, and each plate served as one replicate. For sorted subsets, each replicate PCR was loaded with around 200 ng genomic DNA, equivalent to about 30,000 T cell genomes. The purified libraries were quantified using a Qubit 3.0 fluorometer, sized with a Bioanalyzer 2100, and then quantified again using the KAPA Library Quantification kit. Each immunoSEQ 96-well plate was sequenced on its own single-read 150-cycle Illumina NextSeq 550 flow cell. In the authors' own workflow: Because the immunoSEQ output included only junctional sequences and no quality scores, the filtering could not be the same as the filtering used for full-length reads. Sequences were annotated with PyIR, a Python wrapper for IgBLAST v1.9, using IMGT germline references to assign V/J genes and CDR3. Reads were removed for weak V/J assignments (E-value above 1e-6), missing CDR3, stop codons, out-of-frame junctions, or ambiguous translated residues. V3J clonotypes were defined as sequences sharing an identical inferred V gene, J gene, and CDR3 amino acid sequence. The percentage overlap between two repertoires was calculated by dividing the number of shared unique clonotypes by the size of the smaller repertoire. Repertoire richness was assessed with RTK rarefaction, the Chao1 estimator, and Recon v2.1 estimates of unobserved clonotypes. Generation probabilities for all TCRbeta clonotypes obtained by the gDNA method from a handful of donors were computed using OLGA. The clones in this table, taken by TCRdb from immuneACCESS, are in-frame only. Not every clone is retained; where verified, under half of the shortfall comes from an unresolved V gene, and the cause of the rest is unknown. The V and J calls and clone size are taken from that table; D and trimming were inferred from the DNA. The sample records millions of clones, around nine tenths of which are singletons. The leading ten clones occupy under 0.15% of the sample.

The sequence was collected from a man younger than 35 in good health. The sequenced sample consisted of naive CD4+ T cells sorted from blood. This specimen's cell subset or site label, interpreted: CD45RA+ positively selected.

The CDR3 protein is CASSYSGTGGYGYTF. The nucleotide sequence is TGTGCCAGCAGTTACTCTGGGACAGGGGGCTATGGCTACACCTTC. The chain links TRBV6-5 with TRBJ1-2; TRBD1 agrees with 11 junctional bases. The germline V gene gives CDR1 as MNHEY and CDR2 as SVGAGI. Reading from cysteine to phenylalanine, the CDR3 counts 15 amino acids. Here the CDR3 DNA is all that survives: 45 bases in frame from base 1. V has 0 bases trimmed and J has 4 bases trimmed; junction bases matching no gene number 1.